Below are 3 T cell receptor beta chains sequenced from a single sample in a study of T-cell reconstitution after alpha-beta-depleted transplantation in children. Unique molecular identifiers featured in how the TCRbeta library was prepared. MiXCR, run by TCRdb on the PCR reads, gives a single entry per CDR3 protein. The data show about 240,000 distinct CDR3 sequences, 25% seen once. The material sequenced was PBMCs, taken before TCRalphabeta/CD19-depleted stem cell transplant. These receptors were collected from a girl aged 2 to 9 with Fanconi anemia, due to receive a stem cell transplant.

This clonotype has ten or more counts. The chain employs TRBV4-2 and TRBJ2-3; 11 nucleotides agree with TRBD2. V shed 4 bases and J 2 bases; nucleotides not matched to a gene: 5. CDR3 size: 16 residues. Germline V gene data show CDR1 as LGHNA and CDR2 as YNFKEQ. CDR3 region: CASSPIAGGATDTQYF. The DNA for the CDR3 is TGTGCCAGCAGCCCCATAGCGGGGGGGGCCACAGATACGCAGTATTTT.

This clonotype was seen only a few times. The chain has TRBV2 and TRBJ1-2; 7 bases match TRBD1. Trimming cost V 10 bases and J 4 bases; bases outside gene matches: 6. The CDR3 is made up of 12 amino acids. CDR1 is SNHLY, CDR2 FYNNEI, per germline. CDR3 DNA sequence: TGTGCCATCCTTACAGGGGTCTATGGCTACACCTTC. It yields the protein CAILTGVYGYTF.

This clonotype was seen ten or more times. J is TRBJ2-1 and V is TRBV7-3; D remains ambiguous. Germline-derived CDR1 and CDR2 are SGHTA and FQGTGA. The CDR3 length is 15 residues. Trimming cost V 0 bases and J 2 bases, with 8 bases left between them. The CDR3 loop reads CASSLTSGTYNEQFF. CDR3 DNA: TGTGCCAGCAGCTTAACATCGGGTACCTACAATGAGCAGTTCTTC.